Each of the 16 T cell receptor beta chains below was sequenced from the same sample in a study of OX40 agonist ivuxolimab in advanced cancers. Assay used: immunoSEQ multiplex PCR; TCRdb lists only in-frame clones, some missing. Among fewer than 85,000 clones listed, 85% to 95% were seen once. Sample: CD4+ or CD8+ T cells sorted from blood, taken in a trial of the OX40 agonist ivuxolimab. Receptors originate from an adult with an advanced solid tumor such as melanoma, head and neck, liver or kidney cancer.

This chain uses TRBV2 with TRBJ2-7, with 8 bases matching TRBD2. Germline CDR1 is SNHLY and CDR2 is FYNNEI. This CDR3 comprises 14 residues. V lost 11 bases and J lost 5; bases outside the gene matches: 14. For the CDR3, the DNA is TGTGCCTCCCGGGGGGGGATTTCCATGGACGAGCAGTACTTC. Translation: CASRGGISMDEQYF. The full variable domain, rest sourced from reference TRBV2 and TRBJ2-7, is EPEVTQTPSHQVTQMGQEVILRCVPISNHLYFYWYRQILGQKVEFLVSFYNNEISEKSEIFDDQFSVERPDGSNFTLKIRSTKLEDSAMYFCASRGGISMDEQYFGPGTRLTVT.

Remarks on this clone: In the same sample, other DNA sequences code for this CDR3. The chain is built from TRBV7-2 and TRBJ2-2; D unclear. The CDR3 has 11 amino acids. The germline V gene has CDR1 SGHTA and CDR2 FQGNSA. V shed 3 bases and J shed 5 bases, with 1 base lying between them. The CDR3 sequence is CASSLTGELFF. Written as DNA, the CDR3 is TGTGCCAGCAGCTTGACCGGGGAGCTGTTTTTT.

The chain has TRBV4-2 and TRBJ1-2, with TRBD1 identical over 9 bases. J gave up 11 bases and V 0 bases, and 1 base lay outside the gene matches. The CDR3 covers 12 residues. Germline CDR1 and CDR2: LGHNA and YNFKEQ. The CDR3 DNA is TGTGCCAGCAGCCAAGATGGACAGGGGTACACCTTC. This encodes CASSQDGQGYTF.

The rearrangement uses TRBV11-3 and TRBJ2-7; 8 nucleotides line up with TRBD1. This CDR3 has 12 amino acids. Germline assignment: CDR1 SGHNT and CDR2 YENEEA. The V and J ends lost 2 bases and 11 bases, in that order; junction bases with no gene match: 5. CDR3 coding DNA: TGTGCCAGCAGCTTACTGGCAGGGGGCGAGTACTTC. It specifies CASSLLAGGEYF.

The chain couples TRBV7-3 to TRBJ2-3; 14 bases align to TRBD2. Unmatched junction bases numbered 8, after V lost 5 bases and J lost 7 bases. The CDR3 runs to 16 residues. Germline CDR1 reads SGHTA; CDR2 reads FQGTGA. The CDR3 nucleotides are TGTGCCAGCAGCGCTACCGGGACTAGCGGGGGATATACGCAGTATTTT. As protein: CASSATGTSGGYTQYF.

The V and J genes are TRBV5-1 and TRBJ2-1; 9 nucleotides align to TRBD2. J was trimmed by 9 bases and V by 4 bases; bases with no gene match: 2. This CDR3 comprises 12 residues. CDR1 is SGHRS and CDR2 is YFSETQ in the germline V gene. In DNA form, the CDR3 reads TGCGCCAGCAGCGCTAGCGGGACTGAGCAGTTCTTC. Its protein product is CASSASGTEQFF.

In DNA form, the CDR3 reads TGTGCCAGCTCACCACAGGGTAAGGCCGGGGCCAACGTCCTGACTTTC. Its protein is CASSPQGKAGANVLTF. V is TRBV18 and J is TRBJ2-6, with D unclear. Trimming pared 1 base from V and 4 bases from J, leaving 11 bases between. The CDR3 runs to 16 residues. CDR1 KGHSH and CDR2 LQKENI come from the germline V gene.

The chain combines TRBV19 with TRBJ1-1; TRBD1 is a possible D gene (5 bases). The CDR3 length is 14 residues. V was trimmed by 3 bases and J by 6 bases, leaving 14 bases between them. Germline V lookup: CDR1 LNHDA, CDR2 SQIVND (reference sequence). CDR3 protein: CASSIGGIPAEAFF. The CDR3 DNA follows: TGTGCCAGTAGTATCGGGGGGATACCGGCTGAAGCTTTCTTT.

The chain carries TRBV28 and TRBJ1-5; no clear D gene. The germline V and J ends were trimmed by 5 bases and 0 bases, with 11 bases remaining between them. The germline V gene has CDR1 MDHEN and CDR2 SYDVKM. The CDR3 consists of 15 residues. The CDR3 DNA is TGTGCCAGCAGTACCGGCGGAATTAGCAATCAGCCCCAGCATTTT. It encodes CASSTGGISNQPQHF.

V usage is TRBV5-1 and J usage is TRBJ2-5; tentative D call: TRBD1 (5 bases). Germline loops: CDR1 SGHRS, CDR2 YFSETQ. This CDR3 contains 14 residues. Trimming cost V 4 bases and J 1 base, with 11 bases left between them. CDR3 sequence reads: CASSRGSIQETQYF. The DNA of the CDR3 is TGCGCCAGCAGCAGGGGTTCGATCCAAGAGACCCAGTACTTC.

This chain uses TRBV10-3 with TRBJ2-7, with 9 bases fitting TRBD2. Germline V lookup: CDR1 ENHRY, CDR2 SYGVKD. CDR3 length equals 15 residues. V dropped 10 bases and J dropped 2; count of bases not matched to a gene: 12. This chain's CDR3 is CATAGGGRAAYEQYF. CDR3 nucleotides: TGTGCCACCGCTGGGGGCGGGAGGGCCGCCTACGAGCAGTACTTC.

The rearrangement links TRBV19 to TRBJ1-5; weak D call: TRBD1 (5 bases). The V end was cut by 5 bases, the J end by 9 bases, with 14 bases between. The CDR3 length is 13 residues. Looked up from germline, CDR1 is LNHDA and CDR2 is SQIVND (reference sequence). DNA of the CDR3: TGTGCCAGTAGTTCTAGGGGAGGTTCGCCCCAGCATTTT. Translation: CASSSRGGSPQHF.

On this clone itself: Since no conserved phenylalanine or tryptophan closes the CDR3, a read error is the likely cause. The chain is built from TRBV6-1 and TRBJ2-7; weak D call: TRBD2 (6 bases). This CDR3 is built from 14 residues. The germline CDR1 and CDR2 sequences are MNHNS and SASEGT. V was pared by 2 bases and J by 7 bases, with 15 bases between. CDR3 sequence: CASSELAGRYEQYL. The CDR3 DNA follows: TGTGCCAGCAGTGAATTAGCAGGGAGGTATGAGCAGTACCTC.

This chain joins TRBV6-6 and TRBJ1-6, with TRBD1 identical over 9 bases. The CDR3 loop spans 14 amino acids. In germline, CDR1 is MNHNY, CDR2 SVGAGI (reference sequence). V was clipped by 6 bases and J by 7 bases; unmatched bases: 4. This CDR3 reads CASRPGQGNSPLHF. The CDR3 region has the DNA TGTGCCAGCAGGCCGGGACAGGGAAATTCACCCCTCCACTTT.

The CDR3 loop reads CASSMKRQGASDTQYF. For the CDR3, the DNA is TGTGCCAGTAGTATGAAGCGACAGGGGGCCTCAGATACGCAGTATTTT. The rearrangement joins TRBV19 to TRBJ2-3, with 10 bases fitting TRBD1. This CDR3 contains 16 residues. V was pared by 3 bases and J by 4 bases, with 7 bases of the junction left unmatched. The V gene's germline CDR1 is LNHDA and CDR2 SQIVND (reference sequence).

This clone was recorded at least ten times. The chain joins TRBV27 to TRBJ1-1; no firm D call. The CDR3 covers 15 residues. V gave up 5 bases and J gave up 6 bases, with 19 bases separating them. The germline V gene has CDR1 MNHEY and CDR2 SMNVEV (reference sequence). The chain's CDR3 is CASSPRTPRDPEAFF. DNA for the CDR3: TGTGCCAGCAGTCCGCGGACCCCGAGAGACCCTGAAGCTTTCTTT.